This T cell receptor beta chain was retrieved from a study of T cells after yellow fever vaccination. As for the study in general: It was SMART-Seq v4 Ultra Low Input that prepared the fractions with low cell numbers. General observations from the study: A weaker secondary response peaked on day 5, the primary on day 15.

This clonotype was counted a few times. Its antigen is currently unknown. TCRdb re-derived calls from the 5' RACE reads in MiXCR, one entry per CDR3 protein. The repertoire holds 310,000 or so distinct CDR3 sequences, with about 6.9% as singletons. V shed 1 base and J shed 4 bases, with 11 bases lying between them. Germline CDR1 reads SGHTA; CDR2 reads FQGNSA. This CDR3 spans 15 amino acids. V gene TRBV7-2 combines with J gene TRBJ2-1, with D hard to call. Sequencing used PBMCs, obtained approximately 40 days after the first yellow fever vaccination. This receptor was taken from a man aged 18 to 29 who received the YFV17D yellow fever vaccine. The chain's CDR3 is CASSLEWNSYNEQFF. The CDR3 DNA sequence: TGTGCCAGCAGCTTAGAATGGAACAGTTACAATGAGCAGTTCTTC.